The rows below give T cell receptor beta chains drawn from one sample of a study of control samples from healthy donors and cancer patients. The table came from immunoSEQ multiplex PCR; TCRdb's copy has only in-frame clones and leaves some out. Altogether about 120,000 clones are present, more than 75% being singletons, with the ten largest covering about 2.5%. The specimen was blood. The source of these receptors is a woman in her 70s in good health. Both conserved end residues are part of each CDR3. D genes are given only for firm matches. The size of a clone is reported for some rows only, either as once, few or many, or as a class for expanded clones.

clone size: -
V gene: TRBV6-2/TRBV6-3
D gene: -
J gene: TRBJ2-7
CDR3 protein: CASSYGGGLLEQYF
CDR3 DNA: TGTGCCAGCAGTTACGGCGGGGGCCTCCTCGAGCAGTACTTC

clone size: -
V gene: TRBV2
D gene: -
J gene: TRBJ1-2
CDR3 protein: CASRDGGVGGYTF
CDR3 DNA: TGTGCCAGCAGGGACGGGGGCGTCGGTGGCTACACCTTC

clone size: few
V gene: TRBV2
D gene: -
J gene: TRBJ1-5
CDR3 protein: CASSVGQPQHF
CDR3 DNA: TGTGCCAGCAGTGTGGGTCAGCCCCAGCATTTT

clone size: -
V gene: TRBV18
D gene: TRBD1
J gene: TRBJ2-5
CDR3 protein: CASSPPTGGIQETQYF
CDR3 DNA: TGTGCCAGCTCACCTCCCACAGGGGGCATACAGGAGACCCAGTACTTC

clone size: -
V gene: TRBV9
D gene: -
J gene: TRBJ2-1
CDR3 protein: CASSVGGTYNEQFF
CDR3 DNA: TGTGCCAGCAGCGTGGGGGGGACATACAATGAGCAGTTCTTC

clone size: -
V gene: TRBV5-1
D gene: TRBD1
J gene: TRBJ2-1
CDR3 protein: CASSLEGQPYNEQFF
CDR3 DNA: TGCGCCAGCAGCTTGGAGGGACAGCCGTACAATGAGCAGTTCTTC

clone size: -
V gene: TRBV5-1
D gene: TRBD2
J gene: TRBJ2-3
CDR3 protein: CASSAMSSTSGITDTQYF
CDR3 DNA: TGCGCCAGCAGCGCCATGTCGTCAACTAGCGGGATAACAGATACGCAGTATTTT

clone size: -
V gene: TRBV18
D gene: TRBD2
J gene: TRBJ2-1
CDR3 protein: CASSRTSGGVLNNEQFF
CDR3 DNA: TGTGCCAGCTCCAGGACTAGCGGGGGCGTCTTGAACAATGAGCAGTTCTTC

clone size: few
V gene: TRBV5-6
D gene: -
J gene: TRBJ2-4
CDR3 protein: CASSLAGAKAKNIQYF
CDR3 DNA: TGTGCCAGCAGCTTGGCGGGAGCAAAAGCCAAAAACATTCAGTACTTC

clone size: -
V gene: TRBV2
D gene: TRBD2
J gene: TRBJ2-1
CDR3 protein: CASSQSGGDYNEQFF
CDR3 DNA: TGTGCCAGCAGTCAGAGCGGGGGGGACTACAATGAGCAGTTCTTC

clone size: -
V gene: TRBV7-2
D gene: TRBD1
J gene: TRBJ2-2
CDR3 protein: CASSGRTGYGGELFF
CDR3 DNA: TGTGCCAGCAGCGGACGGACAGGGTACGGCGGGGAGCTGTTTTTT

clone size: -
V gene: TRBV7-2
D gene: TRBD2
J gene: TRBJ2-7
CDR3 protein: CASSRGGNRAHEQYF
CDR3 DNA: TGTGCCAGCAGCCGGGGGGGGAACAGGGCCCACGAGCAGTACTTC

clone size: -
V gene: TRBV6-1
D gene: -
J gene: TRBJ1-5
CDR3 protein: CASSALTGKLSNQPQHF
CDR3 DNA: TGTGCCAGCAGTGCCCTGACAGGCAAGTTGAGCAATCAGCCCCAGCATTTT

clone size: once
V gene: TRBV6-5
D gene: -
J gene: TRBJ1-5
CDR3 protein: CAGGGNSNQPQHF
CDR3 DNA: TGTGCCGGGGGGGGGAATAGCAATCAGCCCCAGCATTTT

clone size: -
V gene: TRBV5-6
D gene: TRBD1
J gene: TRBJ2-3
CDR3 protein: CASSYPWTGEDTQYF
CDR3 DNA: TGTGCCAGCAGCTATCCTTGGACAGGAGAGGATACGCAGTATTTT

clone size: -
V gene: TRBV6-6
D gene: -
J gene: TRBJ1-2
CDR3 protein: CASSYGGGEGHGYTF
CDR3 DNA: TGTGCCAGCAGTTACGGTGGCGGGGAGGGGCATGGCTACACCTTC

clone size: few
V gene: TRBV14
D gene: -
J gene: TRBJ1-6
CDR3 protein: CASSLLPGASPLHF
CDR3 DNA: TGTGCCAGCAGCCTCCTTCCGGGGGCTTCACCCCTCCACTTT

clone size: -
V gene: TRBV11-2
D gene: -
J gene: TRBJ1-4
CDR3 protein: CASSLVPELPNEKLFF
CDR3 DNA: TGTGCCAGCAGCTTAGTACCAGAGCTTCCTAATGAAAAACTGTTTTTT

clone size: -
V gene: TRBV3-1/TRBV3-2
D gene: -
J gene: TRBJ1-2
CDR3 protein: CASSQAQTGLGYTF
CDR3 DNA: TGTGCCAGCAGCCAAGCGCAGACAGGCCTCGGCTACACCTTC

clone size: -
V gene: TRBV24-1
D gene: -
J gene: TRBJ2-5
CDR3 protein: CATSVAGSETQYF
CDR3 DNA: TGTGCCACCAGTGTTGCGGGGTCGGAGACCCAGTACTTC

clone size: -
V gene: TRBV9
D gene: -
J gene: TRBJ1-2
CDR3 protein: CASSGEVNYGYTF
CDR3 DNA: TGTGCCAGCAGCGGGGAAGTTAACTATGGCTACACCTTC

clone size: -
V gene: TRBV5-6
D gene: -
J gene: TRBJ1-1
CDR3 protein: CASSWGRFEAFF
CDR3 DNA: TGTGCCAGCAGCTGGGGACGGTTTGAAGCTTTCTTT

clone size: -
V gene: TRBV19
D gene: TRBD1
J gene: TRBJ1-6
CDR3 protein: CASSERTGGYNSPLHF
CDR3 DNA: TGTGCCAGTAGTGAAAGGACAGGGGGCTATAATTCACCCCTCCACTTT

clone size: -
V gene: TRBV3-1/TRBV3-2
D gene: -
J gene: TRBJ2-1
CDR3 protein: CASSQGVGVQFF
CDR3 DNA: TGTGCCAGCAGCCAAGGGGTGGGGGTGCAGTTCTTC

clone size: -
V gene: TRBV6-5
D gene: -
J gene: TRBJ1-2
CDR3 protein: CASSYREVGGYTF
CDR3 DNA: TGTGCCAGCAGTTACAGGGAGGTTGGTGGCTACACCTTC

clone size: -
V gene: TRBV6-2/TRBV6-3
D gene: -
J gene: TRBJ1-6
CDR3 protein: CASSYSSLSSPLHF
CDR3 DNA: TGTGCCAGCAGTTACTCTTCGTTATCTTCACCCCTCCACTTT

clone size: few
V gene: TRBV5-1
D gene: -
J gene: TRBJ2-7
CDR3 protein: CASREPSLEQYF
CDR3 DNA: TGCGCCAGCCGCGAACCCTCCTTGGAGCAGTACTTC

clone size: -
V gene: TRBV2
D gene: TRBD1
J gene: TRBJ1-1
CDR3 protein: CASDPQGAEAFF
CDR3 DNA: TGTGCCAGCGACCCCCAGGGGGCTGAAGCTTTCTTT

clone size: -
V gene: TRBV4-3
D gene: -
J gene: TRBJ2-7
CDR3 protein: CASSQVSLNSLTYEQYF
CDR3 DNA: TGCGCCAGCAGCCAAGTCTCTCTTAACAGTCTCACCTACGAGCAGTACTTC

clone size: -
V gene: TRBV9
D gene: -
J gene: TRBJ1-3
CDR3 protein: CASSEGLTGNTIYF
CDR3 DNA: TGTGCCAGCAGCGAAGGCCTCACCGGAAACACCATATATTTT

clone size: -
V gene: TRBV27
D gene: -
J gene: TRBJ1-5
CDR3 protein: CASSFRGQPQHF
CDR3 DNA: TGTGCCAGCAGTTTCCGTGGACAGCCCCAGCATTTT

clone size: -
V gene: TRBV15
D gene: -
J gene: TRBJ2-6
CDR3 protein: CATSRDVRGANVLTF
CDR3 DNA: TGTGCCACCAGCAGAGATGTGAGGGGGGCCAACGTCCTGACTTTC

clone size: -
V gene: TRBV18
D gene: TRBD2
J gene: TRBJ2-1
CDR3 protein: CASSRGGEQFF
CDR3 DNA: TGTGCCAGCTCACGGGGGGGTGAGCAGTTCTTC

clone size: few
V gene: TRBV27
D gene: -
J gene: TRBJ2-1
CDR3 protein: CASSPIYNEQFF
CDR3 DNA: TGTGCCAGCAGTCCCATCTACAATGAGCAGTTCTTC

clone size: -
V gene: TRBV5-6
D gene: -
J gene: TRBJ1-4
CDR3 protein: CASSFKATNEKLFF
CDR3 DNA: TGTGCCAGCAGCTTCAAGGCAACTAATGAAAAACTGTTTTTT

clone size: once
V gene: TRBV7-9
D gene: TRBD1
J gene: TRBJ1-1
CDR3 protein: CASSLGTGIATEAFF
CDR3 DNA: TGTGCCAGCAGCTTAGGGACAGGGATTGCGACTGAAGCTTTCTTT

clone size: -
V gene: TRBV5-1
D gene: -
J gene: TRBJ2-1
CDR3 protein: CASSGGGGYNEQFF
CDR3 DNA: TGCGCCAGCTCCGGCGGAGGGGGATACAATGAGCAGTTCTTC

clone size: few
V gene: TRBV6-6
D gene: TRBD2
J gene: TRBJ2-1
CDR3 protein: CASSLGTSGGAGPYNEQFF
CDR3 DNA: TGTGCCAGCAGTCTAGGGACTAGCGGGGGGGCTGGACCCTACAATGAGCAGTTCTTC

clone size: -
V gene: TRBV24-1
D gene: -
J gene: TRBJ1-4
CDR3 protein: CATSDETALRGGELFF
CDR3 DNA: TGTGCCACCAGTGATGAGACAGCTCTCCGTGGTGGGGAACTGTTTTTT

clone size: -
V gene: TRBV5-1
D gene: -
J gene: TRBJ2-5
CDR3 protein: CASSAGETQYF
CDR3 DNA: TGCGCCAGCAGCGCAGGGGAGACCCAGTACTTC

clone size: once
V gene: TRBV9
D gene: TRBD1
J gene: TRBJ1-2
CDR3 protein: CASSPSYRGNYGYTF
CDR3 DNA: TGTGCCAGCAGCCCTTCATACAGGGGGAACTATGGCTACACCTTC

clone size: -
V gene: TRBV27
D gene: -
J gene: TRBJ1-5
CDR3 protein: CASSLWQGTGGQPQHF
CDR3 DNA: TGTGCCAGCAGTTTGTGGCAGGGTACCGGCGGTCAGCCCCAGCATTTT

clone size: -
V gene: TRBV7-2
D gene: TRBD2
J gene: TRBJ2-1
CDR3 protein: CASSRTSGGFEQFF
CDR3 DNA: TGTGCCAGCAGCCGGACTAGCGGGGGGTTTGAGCAGTTCTTC

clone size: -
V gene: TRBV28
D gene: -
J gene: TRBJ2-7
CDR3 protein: CASSSRGKRAWGNEQYF
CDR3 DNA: TGTGCCAGCAGTAGTCGGGGTAAGCGGGCTTGGGGAAACGAGCAGTACTTC